This T cell receptor (beta chain) was found in a study of T cell clonotyping in hematopoietic cell transplantation. CDR1 is SGHNT, CDR2 YENEEA, per germline. The CDR3 covers 14 residues. V gave up 3 bases and J gave up 2 bases, with 10 bases separating them. Documented time point: recipient sample about 28 days before transplant, after cytoreduction. TCRdb keeps only in-frame clones here, not all; method: immunoSEQ multiplex PCR. The top ten clones hold 1.5% to 2% of a sample with about 36,000 clones, 85% to 95% of them seen once. This clonotype originated in a man aged 40-49 years with chronic myeloid leukemia. Some clones in this sample may be carry-over from other donors' samples. Sequencing used peripheral blood mononuclear cells, obtained before stem cell transplant. V gene TRBV11-3 combines with J gene TRBJ1-1; D gene uncertain. The CDR3 nucleotides are TGTGCCAGCAGCTTCGATACCTTTAACACTGAAGCTTTCTTT. Amino acids: CASSFDTFNTEAFF.